These 9 T cell receptor beta chains originate from one sample sequenced in a study of tumor-infiltrating lymphocytes in localized non-small cell lung cancer. Data came from immunoSEQ multiplex PCR; TCRdb stores just in-frame clones and leaves some out. The repertoire includes some 14,000 clones, under 80% of them detected once, and about 4% sits in the top ten. Input material: lung tumor tissue. These receptors were collected from a human donor with non-small cell lung cancer.

This rearrangement joins TRBV15 to TRBJ2-3; D is perhaps TRBD2 (5 bases). Per germline, CDR1 LNHNV and CDR2 YYDKDF (reference sequence). CDR3 size: 15 residues. Trimming pared 5 bases from V and 4 bases from J, leaving 16 bases between. In nucleotides, the CDR3 is TGTGCCACCAGCTCTCGGACTCAGACCGCAGATACGCAGTATTTT. Protein: CATSSRTQTADTQYF. Combining the CDR3 with reference TRBV15 and TRBJ2-3 gives the whole variable domain DAMVIQNPRYQVTQFGKPVTLSCSQTLNHNVMYWYQQKSSQAPKLLFHYYDKDFNNEADTPDNFQSRRPNTSFCFLDIRSPGLGDTAMYLCATSSRTQTADTQYFGPGTRLTVL.

The chain has TRBV4-1 and TRBJ1-3; D is perhaps TRBD1 (6 bases). V lost 1 base and J lost 0, with 10 bases in between. The CDR3 has 16 residues. CDR1 and CDR2 (germline): MGHRA, YSYEKL. Here the CDR3 reads CASSQVGGISGNTIYF. The CDR3 nucleotides are TGCGCCAGCAGCCAAGTCGGGGGCATCTCTGGAAACACCATATATTTT.

The rearrangement uses TRBV15 and TRBJ2-5; weak D call: TRBD2 (5 bases). V was trimmed by 1 base and J by 4 bases, leaving 16 bases between them. The CDR3 is 16 amino acids. Per germline, CDR1 LNHNV and CDR2 YYDKDF (reference sequence). The CDR3 spells CATSRGASNRGETQYF. The CDR3 coding sequence is TGTGCCACCAGCAGAGGAGCTAGCAATCGCGGAGAGACCCAGTACTTC.

CDR3 in DNA: TGTGCCATTGGGAGAGCGGGAGCCCCTGGGGCCAACGTCCTGACTTTC. Translated, it gives CAIGRAGAPGANVLTF. The chain has TRBV19 and TRBJ2-6, with TRBD2 matching over 8 bases. J gave up 2 bases and V 10 bases, and 10 bases lay outside the gene matches. The CDR3 runs to 16 residues. Germline values: CDR1 LNHDA, CDR2 SQIVND (reference sequence).

With respect to this clone: Other DNA sequences from this sample encode an identical CDR3 as well. V is TRBV11-2 and J is TRBJ2-7; TRBD2 aligns across 8 bases. The V segment lost 5 bases and the J segment 1 base; nucleotides outside the gene matches: 1. Germline assignment: CDR1 SGHAT and CDR2 FQNNGV. This CDR3 spans 13 amino acids. The CDR3 is CASSPGGSYEQYF. The CDR3 DNA follows: TGTGCCAGCAGCCCGGGAGGGTCCTACGAGCAGTACTTC. Complete variable domain (other parts from reference TRBV11-2 and TRBJ2-7): EAGVAQSPRYKIIEKRQSVAFWCNPISGHATLYWYQQILGQGPKLLIQFQNNGVVDDSQLPKDRFSAERLKGVDSTLKIQPAKLEDSAVYLCASSPGGSYEQYFGPGTRLTVT.

The chain employs TRBV6-5 and TRBJ1-4; 8 bases line up with TRBD1. This CDR3 is 13 amino acids long. After removal of 6 bases from V and 8 bases from J, the junction contained 5 bases not matched to a gene. Germline V gene lookup returns CDR1 MNHEY and CDR2 SVGAGI. This CDR3 reads CASSRTGLEKLFF. For the CDR3, the DNA is TGTGCCAGCAGCAGGACAGGGCTGGAAAAACTGTTTTTT.

In the case of this clone: In the same sample, other DNA sequences code for this CDR3. The chain recombines TRBV18 with TRBJ2-5, with unresolved D. The CDR3 is 12 residues long. V shed 3 bases and J shed 2 bases, with 4 bases lying between them. Germline CDR1 is KGHSH and CDR2 is LQKENI. The CDR3 protein is CASSPSQETQYF. The CDR3 DNA reads TGTGCCAGCTCACCGTCGCAAGAGACCCAGTACTTC.

This sequence joins TRBV6-5 and TRBJ1-2; D may be TRBD1 (6 bases). Germline values: CDR1 MNHEY, CDR2 SVGAGI. Trimming cost V 0 bases and J 4 bases, with 15 bases left between them. The CDR3 is made up of 16 amino acids. CDR3 nucleotide sequence: TGTGCCAGCAGTTACTCTGCGGGGGGCAGGAGCTATGGCTACACCTTC. It is translated as CASSYSAGGRSYGYTF.

The chain links TRBV20-1 to TRBJ1-2, with 10 positions matching TRBD1. The CDR3 has 11 residues. V dropped 5 bases and J dropped 7; count of bases not matched to a gene: 1. CDR1 DFQATT and CDR2 SNEGSKA come from the germline V gene (reference sequence). CDR3 protein: CSADRGLGYTF. CDR3 DNA: TGCAGTGCTGACAGGGGGCTTGGCTACACCTTC.